This note documents a single T cell receptor beta chain sequence. Its antigen is as yet unknown. Sequencing was performed with immunoSEQ multiplex PCR; in TCRdb, only in-frame clones are kept and a portion is missing. Among 150,000 or so clones, just over 90% were seen once, and the ten largest hold 0.7% to 1%. These data belong to a study of T cell responses to AZD1222 COVID-19 vaccine. Whole-study results and caveats: Regions 160-218 and 743-854 dominated among vaccine-associated CD4 TCRs spanning spike. Donors in the cohort were predominantly white British and more often female, and clonal diversity was possibly underestimated. Baseline antibody screening turned up just six or seven seropositive AZD1222 recipients. Reportedly, close to half of spike-specific TCRs are directed against unmutated variant regions.

Germline V lookup: CDR1 SNHLY, CDR2 FYNNEI. V lost 7 bases, J lost 4 bases, and 14 bases lay in between. This CDR3 region has 15 residues. The sequenced sample was peripheral blood, obtained on day 0 of MenACWY control vaccination. This clonotype originated in an adult in good health. The genes are TRBV2 and TRBJ2-6; possibly TRBD1 for D (6 bases). The CDR3 reads CASILQGTGANVLTF. As DNA, the CDR3 is TGTGCCAGCATTCTACAGGGAACCGGGGCCAACGTCCTGACTTTC.